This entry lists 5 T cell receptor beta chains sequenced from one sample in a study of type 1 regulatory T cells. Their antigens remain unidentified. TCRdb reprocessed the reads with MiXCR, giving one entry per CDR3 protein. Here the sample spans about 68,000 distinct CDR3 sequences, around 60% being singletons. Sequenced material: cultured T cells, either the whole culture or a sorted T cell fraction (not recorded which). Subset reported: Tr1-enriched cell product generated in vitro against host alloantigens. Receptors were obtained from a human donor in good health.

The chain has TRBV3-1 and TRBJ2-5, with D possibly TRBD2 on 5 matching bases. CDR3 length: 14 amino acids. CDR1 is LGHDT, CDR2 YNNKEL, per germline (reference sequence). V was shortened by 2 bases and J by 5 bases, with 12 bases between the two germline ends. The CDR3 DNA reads TGTGCCAGCAGCCAATCGCCTAGCTCGGAGACCCAGTACTTC. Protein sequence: CASSQSPSSETQYF.

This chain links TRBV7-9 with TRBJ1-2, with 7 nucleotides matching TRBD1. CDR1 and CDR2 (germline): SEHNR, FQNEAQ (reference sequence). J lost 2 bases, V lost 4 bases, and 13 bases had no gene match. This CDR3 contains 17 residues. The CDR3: CASSSKDRAGLNYGYTF. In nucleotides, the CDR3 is TGTGCCAGCAGCTCTAAAGACAGGGCCGGCCTAAACTATGGCTACACCTTC.

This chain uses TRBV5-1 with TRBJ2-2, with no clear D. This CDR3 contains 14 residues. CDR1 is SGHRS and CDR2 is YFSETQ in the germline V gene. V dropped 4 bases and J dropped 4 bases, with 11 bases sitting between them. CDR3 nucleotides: TGCGCCAGCAGCCCACGGACGTCCACCGGGGAGCTGTTTTTT. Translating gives CASSPRTSTGELFF.

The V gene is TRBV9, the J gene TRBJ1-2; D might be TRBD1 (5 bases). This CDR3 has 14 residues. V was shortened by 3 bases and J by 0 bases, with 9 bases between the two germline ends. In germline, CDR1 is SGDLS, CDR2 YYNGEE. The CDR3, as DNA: TGTGCCAGCAGCGGCGACAGTACTAACTATGGCTACACCTTC. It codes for CASSGDSTNYGYTF.

CDR3 bases: TGCAGTGCCCCTAGGACTAGCGGAAGCACAGATACGCAGTATTTT. Its protein is CSAPRTSGSTDTQYF. This chain connects TRBV20-1 to TRBJ2-3; 10 bases line up with TRBD2. Trimming cost V 6 bases and J 0 bases; bases outside gene matches: 6. Germline assignment: CDR1 DFQATT and CDR2 SNEGSKA (reference sequence). The CDR3 extends over 15 amino acids.